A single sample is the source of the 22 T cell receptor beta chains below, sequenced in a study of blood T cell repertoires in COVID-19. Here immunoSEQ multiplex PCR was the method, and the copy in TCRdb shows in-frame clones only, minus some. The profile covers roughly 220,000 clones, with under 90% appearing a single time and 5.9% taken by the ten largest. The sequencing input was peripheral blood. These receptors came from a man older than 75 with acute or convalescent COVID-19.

In DNA, the CDR3 is TGTGCCAGCAGACCTACCGAGAGCGCTGGCTACACCTTC. Translated, it gives CASRPTESAGYTF. The chain joins TRBV12-3 or TRBV12-4 to TRBJ1-2, with unresolved D. The length of the CDR3 is 13 residues. V was cut by 6 bases and J by 7 bases, with 15 bases left in between.

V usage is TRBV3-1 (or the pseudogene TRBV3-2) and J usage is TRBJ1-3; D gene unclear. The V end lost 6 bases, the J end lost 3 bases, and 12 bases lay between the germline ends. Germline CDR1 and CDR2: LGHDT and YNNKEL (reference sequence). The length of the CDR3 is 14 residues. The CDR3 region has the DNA TGTGCCAGCAGTCGCTCAGGAGGTGGAAACACCATATATTTT. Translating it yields CASSRSGGGNTIYF.

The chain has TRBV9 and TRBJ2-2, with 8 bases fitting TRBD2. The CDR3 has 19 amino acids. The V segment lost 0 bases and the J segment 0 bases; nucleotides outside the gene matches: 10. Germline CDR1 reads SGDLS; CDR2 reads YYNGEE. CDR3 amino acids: CASSVGLGTRGANTGELFF. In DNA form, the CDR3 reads TGTGCCAGCAGCGTAGGGTTGGGGACTAGAGGCGCGAACACCGGGGAGCTGTTTTTT.

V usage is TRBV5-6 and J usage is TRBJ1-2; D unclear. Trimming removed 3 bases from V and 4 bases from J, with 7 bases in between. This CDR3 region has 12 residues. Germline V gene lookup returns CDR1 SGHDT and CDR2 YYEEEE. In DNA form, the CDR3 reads TGTGCCAGCAGCTCTAGCTCCTATGGCTACACCTTC. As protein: CASSSSSYGYTF.

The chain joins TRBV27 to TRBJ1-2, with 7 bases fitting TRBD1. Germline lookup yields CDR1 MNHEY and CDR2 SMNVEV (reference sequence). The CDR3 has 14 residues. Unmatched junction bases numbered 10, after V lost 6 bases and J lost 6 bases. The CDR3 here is CASRRPGQKNGYTF. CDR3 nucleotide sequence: TGTGCCAGCAGGAGGCCGGGACAGAAAAATGGCTACACCTTC.

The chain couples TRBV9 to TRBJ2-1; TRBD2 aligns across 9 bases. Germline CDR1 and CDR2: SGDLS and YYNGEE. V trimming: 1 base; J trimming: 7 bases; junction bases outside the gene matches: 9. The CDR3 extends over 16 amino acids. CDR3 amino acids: CASSVQGLAGRNEQFF. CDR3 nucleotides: TGTGCCAGCAGCGTACAAGGTCTAGCGGGAAGAAATGAGCAGTTCTTC.

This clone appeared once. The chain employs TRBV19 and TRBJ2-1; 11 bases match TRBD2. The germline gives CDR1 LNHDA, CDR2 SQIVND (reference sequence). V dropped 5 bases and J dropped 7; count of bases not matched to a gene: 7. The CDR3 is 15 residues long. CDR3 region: CASSARPSGRNEQFF. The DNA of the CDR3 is TGTGCCAGTAGTGCGAGGCCTAGCGGGAGGAATGAGCAGTTCTTC.

The CDR3 bases are TGTGCCAGCAGTTTATCACCGGGACTAGCGGGACTGGACGAGCAGTACTTC. It encodes CASSLSPGLAGLDEQYF. The rearrangement uses TRBV28 and TRBJ2-7; 13 bases align to TRBD2. Trimming at V came to 1 base and at J to 5 bases, leaving 8 bases not matched to a gene. Germline loops: CDR1 MDHEN, CDR2 SYDVKM. The CDR3 length is 17 residues.

Here the CDR3 reads CASTMDRKNTEAFF. The CDR3 nucleotides read TGTGCCAGTACAATGGACAGGAAGAACACTGAAGCTTTCTTT. The chain has TRBV19 and TRBJ1-1, with 7 bases matching TRBD1. Germline V gene lookup returns CDR1 LNHDA and CDR2 SQIVND (reference sequence). The CDR3 runs to 14 residues. V shed 7 bases, J shed 1 base, and the junction held 6 bases outside the gene matches.

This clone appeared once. The CDR3 loop reads CASRPRGGTDTQYF. In DNA, the CDR3 is TGTGCCAGCAGGCCGAGGGGAGGGACAGATACGCAGTATTTT. The chain carries TRBV28 and TRBJ2-3; TRBD2 matches 7 bases. Germline-derived CDR1 and CDR2 are MDHEN and SYDVKM. This CDR3 is 14 amino acids long. J was trimmed by 3 bases and V by 6 bases; bases with no gene match: 6.

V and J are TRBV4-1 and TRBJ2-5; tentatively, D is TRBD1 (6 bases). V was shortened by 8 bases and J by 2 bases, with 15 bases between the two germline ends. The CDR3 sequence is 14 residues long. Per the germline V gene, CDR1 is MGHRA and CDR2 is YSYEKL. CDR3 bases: TGCGCCAGCTCCCCGAACAGGGCACAAGAGACCCAGTACTTC. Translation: CASSPNRAQETQYF.

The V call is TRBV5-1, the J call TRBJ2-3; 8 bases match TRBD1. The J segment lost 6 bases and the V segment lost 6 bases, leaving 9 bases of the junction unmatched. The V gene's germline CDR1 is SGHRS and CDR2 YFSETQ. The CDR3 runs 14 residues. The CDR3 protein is CASKGQGAWDTQYF. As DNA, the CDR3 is TGCGCCAGCAAGGGGCAGGGGGCATGGGATACGCAGTATTTT.

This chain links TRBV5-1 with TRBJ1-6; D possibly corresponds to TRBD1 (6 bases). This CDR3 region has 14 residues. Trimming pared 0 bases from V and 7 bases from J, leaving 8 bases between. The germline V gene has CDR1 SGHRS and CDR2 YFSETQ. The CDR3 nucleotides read TGCGCCAGCAGCTTGGACAGGGCGAATTCACCCCTCCACTTT. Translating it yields CASSLDRANSPLHF.

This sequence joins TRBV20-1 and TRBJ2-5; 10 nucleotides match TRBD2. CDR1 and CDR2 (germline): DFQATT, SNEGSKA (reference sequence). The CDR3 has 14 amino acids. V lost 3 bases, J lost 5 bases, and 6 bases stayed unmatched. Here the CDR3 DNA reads TGCAGTGCTAGTGTCCTAGCGGGAGTCGAGACCCAGTACTTC. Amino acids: CSASVLAGVETQYF.

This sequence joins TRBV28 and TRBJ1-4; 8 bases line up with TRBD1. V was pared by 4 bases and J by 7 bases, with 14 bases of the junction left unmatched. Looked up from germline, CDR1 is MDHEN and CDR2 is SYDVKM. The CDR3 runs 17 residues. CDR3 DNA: TGTGCCAGCAGTTCCAACAACCCAGACAGGGGCGGTGAAAAACTGTTTTTT. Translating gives CASSSNNPDRGGEKLFF.

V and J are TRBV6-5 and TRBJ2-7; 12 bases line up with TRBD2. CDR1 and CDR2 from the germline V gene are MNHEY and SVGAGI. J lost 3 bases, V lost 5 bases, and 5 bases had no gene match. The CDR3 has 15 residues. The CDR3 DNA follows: TGTGCCAGCAGTCAGACGACTAGCGGGAGCTACGAGCAGTACTTC. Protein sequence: CASSQTTSGSYEQYF.

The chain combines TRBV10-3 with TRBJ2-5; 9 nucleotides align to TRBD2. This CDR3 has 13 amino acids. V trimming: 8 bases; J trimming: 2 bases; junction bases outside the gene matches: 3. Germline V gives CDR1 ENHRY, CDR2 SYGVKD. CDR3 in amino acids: CAIALAGQETQYF. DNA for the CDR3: TGTGCCATCGCGCTAGCGGGACAAGAGACCCAGTACTTC.

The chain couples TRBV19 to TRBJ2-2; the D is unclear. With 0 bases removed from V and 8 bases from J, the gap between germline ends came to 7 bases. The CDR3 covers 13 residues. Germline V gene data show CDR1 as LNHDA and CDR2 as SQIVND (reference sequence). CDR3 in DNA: TGTGCCAGTAGTATAGATCAGTTAGGGGAGCTGTTTTTT. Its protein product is CASSIDQLGELFF.

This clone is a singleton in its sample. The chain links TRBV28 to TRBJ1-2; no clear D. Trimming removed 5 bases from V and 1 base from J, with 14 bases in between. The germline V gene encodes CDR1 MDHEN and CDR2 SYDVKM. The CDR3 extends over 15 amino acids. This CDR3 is CASSASAGGNYGYTF. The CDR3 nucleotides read TGTGCCAGCAGTGCCTCGGCGGGAGGTAACTATGGCTACACCTTC.

The CDR3, as DNA: TGTGCCAGCTCACCTGCGACAGGGGCGGATCAGCCCCAGCATTTT. This translates into CASSPATGADQPQHF. V is TRBV18 and J is TRBJ1-5, with TRBD1 identical over 8 bases. Germline values: CDR1 KGHSH, CDR2 LQKENI. J was trimmed by 5 bases and V by 3 bases; bases with no gene match: 6. The CDR3 loop spans 15 amino acids. The full variable domain, its missing parts supplied by reference TRBV18 and TRBJ1-5, is NAGVMQNPRHLVRRRGQEARLRCSPMKGHSHVYWYRQLPEEGLKFMVYLQKENIIDESGMPKERFSAEFPKEGPSILRIQQVVRGDSAAYFCASSPATGADQPQHFGDGTRLSIL.

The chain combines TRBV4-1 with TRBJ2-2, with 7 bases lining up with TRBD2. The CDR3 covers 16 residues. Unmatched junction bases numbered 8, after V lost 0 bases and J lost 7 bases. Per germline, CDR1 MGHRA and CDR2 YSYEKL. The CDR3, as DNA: TGCGCCAGCAGCCAAGATCGGCGGGGGAGGTACGGGGAGCTGTTTTTT. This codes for CASSQDRRGRYGELFF.

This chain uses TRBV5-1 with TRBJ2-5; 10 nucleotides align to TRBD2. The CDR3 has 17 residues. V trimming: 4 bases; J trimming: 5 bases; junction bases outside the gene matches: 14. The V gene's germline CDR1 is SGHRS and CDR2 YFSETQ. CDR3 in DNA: TGCGCCAGCAGCGCAAAGCGGGAGGGCCTCGTTGGGGAGACCCAGTACTTC. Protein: CASSAKREGLVGETQYF.